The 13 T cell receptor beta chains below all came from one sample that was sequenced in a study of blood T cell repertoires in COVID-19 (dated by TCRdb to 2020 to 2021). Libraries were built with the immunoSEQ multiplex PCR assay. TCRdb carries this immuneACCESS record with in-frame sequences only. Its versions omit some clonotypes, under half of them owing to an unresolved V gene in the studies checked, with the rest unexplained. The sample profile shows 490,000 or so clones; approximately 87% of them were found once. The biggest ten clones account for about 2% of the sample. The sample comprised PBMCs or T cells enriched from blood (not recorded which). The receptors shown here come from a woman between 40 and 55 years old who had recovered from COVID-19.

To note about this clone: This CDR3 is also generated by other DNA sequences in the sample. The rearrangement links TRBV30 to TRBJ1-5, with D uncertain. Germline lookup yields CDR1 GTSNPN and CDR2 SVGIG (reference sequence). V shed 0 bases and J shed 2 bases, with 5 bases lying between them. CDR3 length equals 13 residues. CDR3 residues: CAWSVSGNQPQHF. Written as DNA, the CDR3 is TGTGCCTGGAGTGTCTCGGGCAATCAGCCCCAGCATTTT.

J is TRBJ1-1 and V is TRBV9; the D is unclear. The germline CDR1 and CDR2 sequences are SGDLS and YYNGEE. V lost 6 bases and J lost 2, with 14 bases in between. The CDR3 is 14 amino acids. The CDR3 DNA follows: TGTGCCAGCACCCCCCGGGAGGGTAACACTGAAGCTTTCTTT. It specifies CASTPREGNTEAFF.

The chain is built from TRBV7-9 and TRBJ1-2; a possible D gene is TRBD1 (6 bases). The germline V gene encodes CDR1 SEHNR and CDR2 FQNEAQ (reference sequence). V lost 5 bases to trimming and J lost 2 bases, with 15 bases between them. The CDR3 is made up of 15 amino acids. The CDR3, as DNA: TGTGCCAGCAGCCCTATGGACAGCCCCAACTATGGCTACACCTTC. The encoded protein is CASSPMDSPNYGYTF.

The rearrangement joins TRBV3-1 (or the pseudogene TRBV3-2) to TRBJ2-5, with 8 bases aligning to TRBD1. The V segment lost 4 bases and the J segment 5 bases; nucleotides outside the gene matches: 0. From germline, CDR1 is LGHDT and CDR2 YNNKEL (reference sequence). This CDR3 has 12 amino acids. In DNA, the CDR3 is TGTGCCAGCAGCCGGACAGGGGAGACCCAGTACTTC. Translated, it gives CASSRTGETQYF.

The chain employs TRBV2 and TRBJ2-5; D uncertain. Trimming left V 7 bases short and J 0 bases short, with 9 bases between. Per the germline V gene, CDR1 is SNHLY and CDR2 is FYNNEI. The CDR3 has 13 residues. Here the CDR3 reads CASKRDYQETQYF. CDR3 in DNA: TGTGCCAGCAAGAGAGACTACCAAGAGACCCAGTACTTC.

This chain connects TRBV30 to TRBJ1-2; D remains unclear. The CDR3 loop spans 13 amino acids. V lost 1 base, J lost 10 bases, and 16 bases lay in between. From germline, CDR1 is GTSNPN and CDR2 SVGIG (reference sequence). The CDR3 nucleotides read TGTGCCTGGAGTGCCGTCTGGGCTTTTGACTACACCTTC. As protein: CAWSAVWAFDYTF.

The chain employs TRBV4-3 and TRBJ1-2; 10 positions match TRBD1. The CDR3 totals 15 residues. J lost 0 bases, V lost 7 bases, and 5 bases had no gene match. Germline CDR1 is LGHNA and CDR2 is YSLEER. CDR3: CASNQGTGANYGYTF. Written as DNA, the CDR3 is TGCGCCAGCAACCAGGGGACAGGGGCTAACTATGGCTACACCTTC.

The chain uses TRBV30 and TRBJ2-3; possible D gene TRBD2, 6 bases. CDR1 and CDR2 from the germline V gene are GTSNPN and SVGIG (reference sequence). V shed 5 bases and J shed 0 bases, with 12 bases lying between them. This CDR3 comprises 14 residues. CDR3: CAWADGTSTDTQYF. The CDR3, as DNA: TGTGCCTGGGCGGACGGGACTAGCACAGATACGCAGTATTTT.

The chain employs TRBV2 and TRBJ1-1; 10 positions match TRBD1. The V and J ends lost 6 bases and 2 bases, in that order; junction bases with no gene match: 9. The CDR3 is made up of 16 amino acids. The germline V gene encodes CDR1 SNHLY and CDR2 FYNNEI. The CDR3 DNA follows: TGTGCCAGCAGACCGGGACAGGGGCTGTTAAACACTGAAGCTTTCTTT. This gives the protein CASRPGQGLLNTEAFF.

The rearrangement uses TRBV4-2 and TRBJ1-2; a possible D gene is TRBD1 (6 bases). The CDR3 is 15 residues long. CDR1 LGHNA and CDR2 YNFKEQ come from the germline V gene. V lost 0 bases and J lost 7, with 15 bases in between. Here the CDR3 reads CASSQENRDKRGYTF. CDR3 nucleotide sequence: TGTGCCAGCAGCCAAGAAAACCGGGACAAGCGTGGCTACACCTTC.

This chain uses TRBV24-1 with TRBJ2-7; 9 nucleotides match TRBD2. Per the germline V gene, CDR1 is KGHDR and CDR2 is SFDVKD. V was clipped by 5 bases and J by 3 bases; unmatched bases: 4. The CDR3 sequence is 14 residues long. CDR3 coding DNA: TGTGCCACCAGTGTTGCGACTAGCGGCTACGAGCAGTACTTC. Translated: CATSVATSGYEQYF.

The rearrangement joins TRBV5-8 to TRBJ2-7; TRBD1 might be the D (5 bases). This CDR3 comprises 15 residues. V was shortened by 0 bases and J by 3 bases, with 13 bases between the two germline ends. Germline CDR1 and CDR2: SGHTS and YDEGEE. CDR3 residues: CASSLAGAGIYEQYF. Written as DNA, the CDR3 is TGTGCCAGCAGCTTGGCCGGTGCAGGGATCTACGAGCAGTACTTC.

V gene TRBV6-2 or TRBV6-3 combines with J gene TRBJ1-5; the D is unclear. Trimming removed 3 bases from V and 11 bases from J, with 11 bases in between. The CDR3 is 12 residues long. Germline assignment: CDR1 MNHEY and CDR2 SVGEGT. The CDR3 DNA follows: TGTGCCAGCAGTTATTGGGAGGGTTCCCAGCATTTT. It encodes CASSYWEGSQHF.